These 15 T cell receptor beta chains came from one sample sequenced in a study of vaccination and CD4 T cells after COVID-19. Specified treatment: approximately nine-day PBMC culture with coronavirus spike peptide pools or control peptides (ViraFEST assay). Which antigens these TCRs recognize remains unknown. Oncomine TCR Beta short-read sequencing was applied to DNA from cultured CD4+ T cells. TCRdb reprocessed the PCR reads with MiXCR, giving one entry per CDR3 protein. The sample includes around 11,000 distinct CDR3 sequences, less than 75% of them seen just once. The sample here was CD4+ T cells from blood, cultured in vitro, taken before SARS-CoV-2 vaccination. The receptors come from a human donor who had recovered from COVID-19.

The rearrangement uses TRBV6-1 and TRBJ1-6, with 7 bases matching TRBD1. Per germline, CDR1 MNHNS and CDR2 SASEGT. The CDR3 extends over 15 amino acids. V lost 5 bases to trimming and J lost 6 bases; unmatched junction nucleotides: 7. CDR3 in DNA: TGTGCCAGCAGTATACAGGGGAATAGTAATTCACCCCTCCACTTT. It codes for CASSIQGNSNSPLHF.

The V gene is TRBV20-1, the J gene TRBJ1-5; D remains ambiguous. Looked up from germline, CDR1 is DFQATT and CDR2 is SNEGSKA (reference sequence). Trimming removed 3 bases from V and 0 bases from J, with 9 bases in between. The CDR3 has 14 amino acids. The CDR3 is CSASPWDSNQPQHF. CDR3 bases: TGCAGTGCTAGCCCCTGGGATAGCAATCAGCCCCAGCATTTT.

CDR3 DNA: TGTGCCAGCGGAGCTGCGAACACCGGGGAGCTGTTTTTT. Encoded protein: CASGAANTGELFF. The chain uses TRBV6-1 and TRBJ2-2; no definite D call. Germline V lookup: CDR1 MNHNS, CDR2 SASEGT. The CDR3 runs 13 residues. The ends were cut back, 8 bases at V and 0 bases at J, with 7 bases in the middle.

The gene calls are TRBV9 and TRBJ1-2; possibly TRBD1 for D (6 bases). Looked up from germline, CDR1 is SGDLS and CDR2 is YYNGEE. The CDR3 is made up of 14 amino acids. The V gene lost 0 bases and the J gene lost 4 bases, with 10 bases spanning the gap. The CDR3, as DNA: TGTGCCAGCAGCGTAGACAGGGACGGCTATGGCTACACCTTC. Protein product: CASSVDRDGYGYTF.

The chain links TRBV6-2 or TRBV6-3 to TRBJ2-2; D remains ambiguous. This CDR3 has 13 amino acids. In germline, CDR1 is MNHEY, CDR2 SVGEGT. The V end was cut by 4 bases, the J end by 8 bases, with 11 bases between. CDR3 sequence: CASSSNRAGELFF. The CDR3 nucleotides read TGTGCCAGCAGTTCCAATCGGGCGGGGGAGCTGTTTTTT.

DNA for the CDR3: TGTGCCAGCAGTTTAAGGTTTTTGAAGAAAGGCACTGAAGCTTTCTTT. Translation gives CASSLRFLKKGTEAFF. The gene calls are TRBV28 and TRBJ1-1, with no clear D. Trimming cost V 2 bases and J 4 bases, with 17 bases left between them. This CDR3 contains 16 residues. Germline values: CDR1 MDHEN, CDR2 SYDVKM.

The chain links TRBV7-8 to TRBJ2-3; TRBD2 matches 8 bases. Per germline, CDR1 SGHVS and CDR2 FQNEAQ. Germline trimming cut 5 bases from V and 2 bases from J; bases unmatched to any gene: 15. The CDR3 is 18 residues long. The CDR3 DNA sequence: TGTGCCAGCAGCCGTAGAACAACAGCGGGAGCCAACACAGATACGCAGTATTTT. It is translated as CASSRRTTAGANTDTQYF.

The chain recombines TRBV4-2 with TRBJ2-7, with D perhaps TRBD2 (5 bases). CDR1 and CDR2 (germline): LGHNA, YNFKEQ. This CDR3 spans 15 amino acids. The V end was cut by 0 bases, the J end by 1 base, with 10 bases between. As DNA, the CDR3 is TGTGCCAGCAGCCAAGATCGAGCGGAGTCCTACGAGCAGTACTTC. Residues: CASSQDRAESYEQYF.

CDR3 sequence: CSARENGRPITDTQYF. The DNA of the CDR3 is TGCAGTGCTAGAGAAAACGGGAGGCCTATCACAGATACGCAGTATTTT. The rearrangement links TRBV20-1 to TRBJ2-3; 7 bases line up with TRBD2. Germline V gene sequence: CDR1 DFQATT, CDR2 SNEGSKA (reference sequence). After removal of 0 bases from V and 2 bases from J, the junction contained 8 bases not matched to a gene. The CDR3 loop spans 16 amino acids.

The gene calls are TRBV5-1 and TRBJ1-1; the D is unclear. Between the trimmed V and J ends, which lost 4 bases and 5 bases, there was a span of 12 bases. The CDR3 is 13 residues long. CDR1 SGHRS and CDR2 YFSETQ come from the germline V gene. In DNA, the CDR3 is TGCGCCAGCAGCCACGGGATCGGGACTGAAGCTTTCTTT. As protein: CASSHGIGTEAFF.

V is TRBV19 and J is TRBJ1-5, with no clear D. Germline lookup yields CDR1 LNHDA and CDR2 SQIVND (reference sequence). Between the trimmed V and J ends, which lost 3 bases and 5 bases, there was a span of 17 bases. The CDR3 loop spans 16 amino acids. CDR3 nucleotides: TGTGCCAGTAGTATCTCCGGCCTACGCGCCCATCAGCCCCAGCATTTT. Its protein is CASSISGLRAHQPQHF.

V gene TRBV20-1 combines with J gene TRBJ2-5; the match to TRBD2 covers 8 bases. The CDR3 is 17 amino acids. In germline, CDR1 is DFQATT, CDR2 SNEGSKA (reference sequence). The trim removed 3 bases at V and 4 bases at J, leaving 16 bases unmatched. The CDR3 protein is CSASQREWRWGSETQYF. CDR3 in DNA: TGCAGTGCTAGTCAGCGGGAGTGGAGATGGGGTTCAGAGACCCAGTACTTC.

The rearrangement uses TRBV20-1 and TRBJ1-2; the D is unclear. The V end lost 4 bases, the J end lost 8 bases, and 14 bases lay between the germline ends. Germline CDR1 is DFQATT and CDR2 is SNEGSKA (reference sequence). The length of the CDR3 is 12 residues. CDR3 in amino acids: CSAKNQGLGYTF. The CDR3 DNA reads as TGCAGTGCTAAGAACCAAGGATTAGGCTACACCTTC.

The chain joins TRBV6-1 to TRBJ2-4; D unclear. This CDR3 region has 12 residues. Germline CDR1 and CDR2: MNHNS and SASEGT. The V gene lost 6 bases and the J gene lost 6 bases, with 9 bases spanning the gap. The CDR3 DNA reads as TGTGCCAGCAGCCCCGATGGAAACATTCAGTACTTC. Protein sequence: CASSPDGNIQYF.

This sequence joins TRBV15 and TRBJ2-1; 8 positions match TRBD2. Germline V gene lookup returns CDR1 LNHNV and CDR2 YYDKDF (reference sequence). Trimming removed 3 bases from V and 4 bases from J; junction bases left unmatched: 8. The CDR3 consists of 16 residues. The CDR3 reads CATSRGTSGRYNEQFF. In DNA, the CDR3 is TGTGCCACCAGCAGGGGAACTAGCGGACGATACAATGAGCAGTTCTTC.